This entry lists 7 T cell receptor beta chains sequenced from one sample in a study of T cells in tuberculosis. Thawed, overnight-rested PBMC were stained with GMM-loaded CD1B tetramer, viability dye and anti-CD3, then sorted. C32 glucose monomycolate from Rhodococcus equi was loaded onto the CD1B tetramers. Assay used: immunoSEQ multiplex PCR; TCRdb lists only in-frame clones, some missing. The sample has approximately 88,000 clones; just over 90% are singletons. The sample comprised CD1b-GMM tetramer-negative cells sorted from PBMCs. The receptor source for this set is an adult woman with latent tuberculosis.

This clone occurred once. This sequence joins TRBV10-1 and TRBJ1-5; 8 bases match TRBD1. J gave up 4 bases and V 4 bases, and 0 bases lay outside the gene matches. This CDR3 has 13 amino acids. Looked up from germline, CDR1 is WNHNN and CDR2 is SYGVQD (reference sequence). The CDR3 protein is CASSGQGNQPQHF. The DNA of the CDR3 is TGCGCCAGCAGTGGACAGGGGAATCAGCCCCAGCATTTT.

The J gene is TRBJ2-7, the V gene TRBV7-8, with 10 nucleotides matching TRBD2. The ends lost 2 bases at V and 6 bases at J; junction bases unmatched: 16. Germline V gene data show CDR1 as SGHVS and CDR2 as FQNEAQ. The CDR3 totals 18 residues. The CDR3 sequence: CASSLRGTSEWGTPEQYF. The CDR3, as DNA: TGTGCCAGCAGCTTACGCGGGACTAGCGAGTGGGGTACGCCCGAGCAGTACTTC.

This CDR3 reads CASEGDSGADTGELFF. The CDR3 DNA reads TGTGCCAGCGAGGGGGATAGCGGGGCCGACACCGGGGAGCTGTTTTTT. This chain uses TRBV2 with TRBJ2-2, with 8 bases fitting TRBD2. Germline V gene lookup returns CDR1 SNHLY and CDR2 FYNNEI. The V and J ends lost 8 bases and 3 bases, in that order; junction bases with no gene match: 11. The CDR3 contains 16 residues. Based on the CDR3 plus reference TRBV2 and TRBJ2-2, the full variable domain is EPEVTQTPSHQVTQMGQEVILRCVPISNHLYFYWYRQILGQKVEFLVSFYNNEISEKSEIFDDQFSVERPDGSNFTLKIRSTKLEDSAMYFCASEGDSGADTGELFFGEGSRLTVL.

The V and J genes are TRBV6-6 and TRBJ1-3; a possible D gene is TRBD1 (6 bases). Germline assignment: CDR1 MNHNY and CDR2 SVGAGI (reference sequence). The ends were cut back, 6 bases at V and 0 bases at J, with 15 bases in the middle. This CDR3 comprises 16 residues. The CDR3 loop reads CASSLLRGGSGNTIYF. CDR3 DNA: TGTGCCAGCAGCCTGCTAAGAGGGGGCTCTGGAAACACCATATATTTT.

V is TRBV5-6 and J is TRBJ2-7, with 7 bases matching TRBD2. Germline V gene lookup returns CDR1 SGHDT and CDR2 YYEEEE. V shed 1 base and J 6 bases; nucleotides not matched to a gene: 1. The CDR3 sequence is 12 residues long. This chain's CDR3 is CASSLRGVEQYF. The DNA for the CDR3 is TGTGCCAGCAGCTTGCGGGGGGTCGAGCAGTACTTC.

The chain joins TRBV7-9 to TRBJ2-7; 8 positions match TRBD1. The CDR3 covers 14 residues. The junction had 4 bases not matched to a gene; V was cut back by 5 bases and J by 1 base. Looked up from germline, CDR1 is SEHNR and CDR2 is FQNEAQ (reference sequence). The CDR3 region is CASSLRDRSYEQYF. DNA of the CDR3: TGTGCCAGCAGCCTTCGGGACAGGTCCTACGAGCAGTACTTC.

J is TRBJ2-1 and V is TRBV11-2, with D uncertain. The length of the CDR3 is 11 residues. Trimming pared 5 bases from V and 4 bases from J, leaving 3 bases between. Per germline, CDR1 SGHAT and CDR2 FQNNGV. In DNA, the CDR3 is TGTGCCAGCAGCCCTTACAATGAGCAGTTCTTC. Residues: CASSPYNEQFF.